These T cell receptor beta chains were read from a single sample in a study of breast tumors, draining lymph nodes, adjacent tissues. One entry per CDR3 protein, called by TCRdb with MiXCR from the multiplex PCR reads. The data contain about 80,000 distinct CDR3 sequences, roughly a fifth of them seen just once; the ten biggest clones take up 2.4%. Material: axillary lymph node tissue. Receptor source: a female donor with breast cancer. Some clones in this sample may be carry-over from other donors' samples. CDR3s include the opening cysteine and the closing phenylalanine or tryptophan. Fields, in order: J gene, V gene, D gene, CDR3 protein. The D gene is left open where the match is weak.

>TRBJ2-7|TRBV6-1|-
CASSAGGGRAYEQYF
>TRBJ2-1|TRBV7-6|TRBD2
CASSRTSGGDEQFF
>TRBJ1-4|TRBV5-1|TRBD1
CASGLAGGNEKLFF
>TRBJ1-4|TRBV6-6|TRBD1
CASSYFAGQGNEKLFF
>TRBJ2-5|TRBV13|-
CASSLGGHETQYF
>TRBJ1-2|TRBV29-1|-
CSVERGGQWSGYTF
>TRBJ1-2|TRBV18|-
CASSPREGQNYGYTF
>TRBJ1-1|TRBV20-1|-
CSAPGSLRVNTEAFF
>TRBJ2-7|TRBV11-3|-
CASSAHGGLEQYF
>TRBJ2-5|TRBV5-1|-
CASSLGAGETQYF
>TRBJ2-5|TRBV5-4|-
CASSWWQGQETQYF
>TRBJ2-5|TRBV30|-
CAWSGNQETQYF
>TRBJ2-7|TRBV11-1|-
CASSSIGVSYEQYF
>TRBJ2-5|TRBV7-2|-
CASSWRSQETQYF
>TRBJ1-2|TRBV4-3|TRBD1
CASSRQGQGFYGYTF
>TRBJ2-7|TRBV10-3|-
CAISESEGYGQYF
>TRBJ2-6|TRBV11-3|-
CASSLEHYRALSGANVLTF
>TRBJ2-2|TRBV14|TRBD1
CASSRRQGNTGELFF
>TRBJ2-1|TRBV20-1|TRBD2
CSAESGRGNNEQFF
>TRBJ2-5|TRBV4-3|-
CASSQSGALGETQYF
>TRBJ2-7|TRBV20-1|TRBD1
CSAIKTGKGEQYF
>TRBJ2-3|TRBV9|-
CASSPVARTDTQYF
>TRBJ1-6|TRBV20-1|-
CSARDLSSSYNSPLRF
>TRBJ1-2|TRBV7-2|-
CASSLFRSLGGYTF
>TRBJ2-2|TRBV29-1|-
CSVGTVYTGELFF
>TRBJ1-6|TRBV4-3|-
CASSLRTSSPLHF
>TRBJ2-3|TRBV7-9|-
CASSLNRGWELGDAQYF
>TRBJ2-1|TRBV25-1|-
CASSDPGMGNEQFF
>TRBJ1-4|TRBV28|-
CASSSTVRKLFF
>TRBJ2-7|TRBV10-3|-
CAISRGSLYEQYF
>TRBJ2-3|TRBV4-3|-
CASSQDKGGHRTSATDTQYF
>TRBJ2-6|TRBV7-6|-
CASSQTGHGANVLTF
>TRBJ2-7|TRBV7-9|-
CASSLAGGNHEQYF
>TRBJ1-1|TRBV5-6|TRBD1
CASSKDRGNTEAFF
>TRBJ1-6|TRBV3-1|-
CASSLSHFGAPNSPLHF
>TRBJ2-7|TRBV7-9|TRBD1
CASSHGTDSYEQYF
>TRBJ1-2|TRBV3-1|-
CASSQELTPGSYGYTF
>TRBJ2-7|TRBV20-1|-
CSARSGLRYEQYF
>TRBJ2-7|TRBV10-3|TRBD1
CAISQRDSSYEQYF
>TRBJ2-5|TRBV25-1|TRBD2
CASSESGGKETQYF
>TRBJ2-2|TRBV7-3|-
CASSSHVSGELFF
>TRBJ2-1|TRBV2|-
CASSGHGHDEQFF
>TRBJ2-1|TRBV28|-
CASNVRGFDEQFF
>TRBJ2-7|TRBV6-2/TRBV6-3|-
CASSYSGRSYEQYF
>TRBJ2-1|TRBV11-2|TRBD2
CASSLGTSGSREQFF
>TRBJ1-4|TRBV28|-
CASSSIKLGSREKLFF
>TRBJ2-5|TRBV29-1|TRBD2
CSSKLAGKETQYF
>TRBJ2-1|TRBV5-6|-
CASTHYTGVTYSEQFF
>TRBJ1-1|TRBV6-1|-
CASSWGQNTEAFF
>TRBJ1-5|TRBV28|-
CASRAWGADQPQHF
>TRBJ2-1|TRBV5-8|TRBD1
CASSSRTGSSYNEQFF
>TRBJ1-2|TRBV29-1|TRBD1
CSVGQGGYGYTF
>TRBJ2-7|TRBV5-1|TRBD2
CASSTSGSYEQYF
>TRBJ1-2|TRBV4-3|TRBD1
CASSQERGQQLYGYTF